This T cell receptor beta chain comes out of a study of shared clonotypes between healthy human individuals. Findings and limits, study-wide: Sorted-subset sequencing was shown by rarefaction to be incomplete despite large depth.

The V and J ends lost 0 bases and 10 bases respectively, with 18 bases between them. The CDR3 totals 15 residues. Germline lookup yields CDR1 SGHAT and CDR2 FQNNGV. Here immunoSEQ multiplex PCR was the method, and the copy in TCRdb shows in-frame clones only, minus some. The table has some 2,000,000 clones, 85% to 95% seen once. Turning to this clone: What it recognizes is unknown.

The material sequenced was naive CD4+ T cells sorted from blood. The subset denotes: CD45RA+ positively selected. The rearrangement joins TRBV11-2 to TRBJ1-1; D is unclear. This clonotype was obtained from a man younger than 35 in good health. DNA of the CDR3: TGTGCCAGCAGCTTAGAGGGGAGAGGAACACTTGTAGCTTTCTTT. Its translation: CASSLEGRGTLVAFF.